This T cell receptor (beta chain) was identified in a study of blood T cell repertoires in COVID-19. About the study: Sources were T cells, B-cell-depleted T cells, or PBMCs; the material itself was cDNA or gDNA.

CDR3 length: 15 residues. Per the germline V gene, CDR1 is ENHRY and CDR2 is SYGVKD. V dropped 6 bases and J dropped 0 bases, with 14 bases sitting between them. Assay used: immunoSEQ multiplex PCR; TCRdb lists only in-frame clones, some missing. The table lists around 250,000 clones, roughly 90% of them singletons, with less than 8% in the top ten. The V and J genes are TRBV10-3 and TRBJ1-1, with D perhaps TRBD1 (6 bases). The receptor comes from a man aged 55 to 70 with acute or convalescent COVID-19. Material: peripheral blood. For the CDR3, the DNA is TGTGCCATCAGGGAGGGGGGGGACATGAACACTGAAGCTTTCTTT. Its protein product is CAIREGGDMNTEAFF.